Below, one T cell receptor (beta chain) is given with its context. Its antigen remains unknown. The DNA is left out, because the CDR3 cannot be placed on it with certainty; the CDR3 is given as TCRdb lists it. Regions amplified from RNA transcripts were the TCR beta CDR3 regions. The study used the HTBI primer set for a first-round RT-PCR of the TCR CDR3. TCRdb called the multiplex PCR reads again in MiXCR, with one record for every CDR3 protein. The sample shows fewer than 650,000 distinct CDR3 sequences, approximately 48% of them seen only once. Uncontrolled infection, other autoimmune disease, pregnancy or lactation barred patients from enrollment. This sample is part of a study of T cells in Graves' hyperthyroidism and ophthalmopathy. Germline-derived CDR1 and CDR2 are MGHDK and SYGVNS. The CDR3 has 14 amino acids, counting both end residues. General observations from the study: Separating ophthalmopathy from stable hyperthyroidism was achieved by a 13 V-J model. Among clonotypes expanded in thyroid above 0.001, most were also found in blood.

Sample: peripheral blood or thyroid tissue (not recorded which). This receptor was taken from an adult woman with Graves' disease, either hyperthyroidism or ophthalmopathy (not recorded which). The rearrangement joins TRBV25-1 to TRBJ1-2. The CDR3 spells CASSFGNGRGGYTF.